The 26 T cell receptor beta chains listed next were all sequenced from one sample in a study of blood T cells in healthy people across ages. Then a second PCR, running roughly 7 to 12 cycles, was carried out with a sample-barcoded 5' primer and a J-beta primer mix. TCRdb independently ran MiXCR on the 5' RACE reads; one entry per CDR3 protein. The table lists around 1,700,000 distinct CDR3 sequences, approximately 28% of them singletons. The sequencing input was blood. Receptors originate from a woman aged 30 to 39 in good health.

With regard to this clonotype: It is likely a read error, because the conserved phenylalanine at the end of the CDR3 is missing. This sequence joins TRBV7-9 and TRBJ1-2; 10 bases are a match to TRBD1. The CDR3 sequence is 16 residues long. From germline, CDR1 is SEHNR and CDR2 FQNEAQ (reference sequence). Trimming took 4 bases from V and 2 from J; bases not matched to a gene: 7. CDR3 sequence reads: CASSWGTGALNYGYTV. The CDR3 bases are TGTGCCAGCAGCTGGGGGACAGGGGCCTTAAACTATGGCTACACCGTC.

This clonotype was seen a single time. The gene calls are TRBV7-2 and TRBJ1-2, with 7 bases lining up with TRBD1. Germline trimming cut 4 bases from V and 8 bases from J; bases unmatched to any gene: 10. This CDR3 spans 14 amino acids. Germline V CDR1 and CDR2: SGHTA, FQGNSA. CDR3 nucleotides: TGTGCCAGCAGCTCACGCAGGGGGGATGTGGGCTACACCTTC. Translating gives CASSSRRGDVGYTF.

This clonotype was counted many times. CDR3 region: CASSPTWAGGYGYTF. For the CDR3, the DNA is TGTGCCAGCAGTCCCACTTGGGCAGGGGGATATGGCTACACCTTC. This chain uses TRBV12-3 or TRBV12-4 with TRBJ1-2; TRBD1 matches 7 bases. The CDR3 is made up of 15 amino acids. The V gene end was trimmed by 5 bases and the J gene end by 5 bases; junction bases not matched to a gene: 11.

The genes are TRBV7-9 and TRBJ2-1; a weak D match, TRBD1 (6 bases). V was cut by 5 bases and J by 5 bases, with 19 bases left in between. The V gene's germline CDR1 is SEHNR and CDR2 FQNEAQ (reference sequence). CDR3 size: 16 residues. CDR3 residues: CASSRAGVQGNNEQFF. The CDR3 DNA is TGTGCCAGCAGCCGAGCAGGGGTTCAAGGTAACAATGAGCAGTTCTTC. The variable domain in full, completed from reference TRBV7-9 and TRBJ2-1, reads DTGVSQNPRHKITKRGQNVTFRCDPISEHNRLYWYRQTLGQGPEFLTYFQNEAQLEKSRLLSDRFSAERPKGSFSTLEIQRTEQGDSAMYLCASSRAGVQGNNEQFFGPGTRLTVL.

This clonotype was detected a few times. The V call is TRBV7-9, the J call TRBJ2-7; 8 positions agree with TRBD2. Germline lookup yields CDR1 SEHNR and CDR2 FQNEAQ (reference sequence). V dropped 6 bases and J dropped 7; count of bases not matched to a gene: 11. The CDR3 has 14 residues. The CDR3 is CASSRVAGFNEQYF. The CDR3 region has the DNA TGTGCCAGCAGTCGAGTAGCGGGGTTCAATGAGCAGTACTTC.

This chain connects TRBV27 to TRBJ2-1, with D maybe TRBD2 (5 bases). The CDR3 is 13 amino acids. The V gene's germline CDR1 is MNHEY and CDR2 SMNVEV (reference sequence). The germline V and J ends were trimmed by 7 bases and 4 bases, with 11 bases remaining between them. The CDR3 region has the DNA TGTGCCAGCATGAGGGTTGGGTACAATGAGCAGTTCTTC. Translation gives CASMRVGYNEQFF.

Details on this clonotype: A much larger clone lies a single base off, so this may be a read error. The chain recombines TRBV7-9 with TRBJ2-4, with TRBD1 identical over 8 bases. The J call is doubtful: the DNA matches TRBJ2-7 better. Germline V gives CDR1 SEHNR, CDR2 FQNEAQ (reference sequence). This CDR3 is built from 15 residues. CDR3 protein: CASSSTGAPFYEQYF. Here the CDR3 DNA reads TGTGCCAGCAGCTCGACAGGGGCCCCCTTCTACGAGCAGTACTTC.

The V gene is TRBV9, the J gene TRBJ2-3; 8 bases are shared with TRBD2. Germline loops: CDR1 SGDLS, CDR2 YYNGEE. This CDR3 contains 16 residues. J gave up 2 bases and V 2 bases, and 7 bases lay outside the gene matches. The CDR3 sequence: CASSVGTSGDTDTQYF. In DNA, the CDR3 is TGTGCCAGCAGCGTGGGAACTAGCGGAGACACAGATACGCAGTATTTT.

The V gene is TRBV12-5, the J gene TRBJ2-3; 7 nucleotides align to TRBD1. Per the germline V gene, CDR1 is LGHNT and CDR2 is FRNRAP. The CDR3 has 14 amino acids. The junction had 5 bases not matched to a gene; V was cut back by 5 bases and J by 3 bases. CDR3 sequence (DNA): TGTGCTAGTGGTGACAGGGATGTTACAGATACGCAGTATTTT. Its protein product is CASGDRDVTDTQYF.

This clonotype was recorded a few times. The chain recombines TRBV3-1 with TRBJ1-1; D call uncertain. The CDR3 is 14 residues long. V gave up 4 bases and J gave up 4 bases, with 13 bases separating them. Germline V gene sequence: CDR1 LGHDT, CDR2 YNNKEL (reference sequence). The CDR3 loop reads CASSPGRIGTEAFF. The CDR3 DNA follows: TGTGCCAGCAGCCCGGGCCGGATTGGCACTGAAGCTTTCTTT.

As to this clonotype: One end of the junction is discordant with germline, which a read error may explain. This chain connects TRBV12-3 or TRBV12-4 to TRBJ1-6, with D unclear. This CDR3 comprises 14 residues. The CDR3 nucleotides read TGTGCCAGCAGCGGCCCTCACGGTGCATCGCCCCCCCACTTT. It specifies CASSGPHGASPPHF.

With regard to this clonotype: Mismatch with germline at one junction end may stem from a read error. The rearrangement joins TRBV7-2 to TRBJ2-3; TRBD2 matches at 10 bases. The germline V gene has CDR1 SGHTA and CDR2 FQGNSA. This CDR3 spans 17 amino acids. The CDR3 loop is CAGSLALAGVGPDTQYF. In DNA form, the CDR3 reads TGTGCCGGCAGCTTAGCCCTAGCGGGAGTAGGCCCAGATACGCAGTATTTT. Together with reference TRBV7-2 and TRBJ2-3, the CDR3 gives the full variable domain: GAGVSQSPSNKVTEKGKDVELRCDPISGHTALYWYRQSLGQGLEFLIYFQGNSAPDKSGLPSDRFSAERTGGSVSTLTIQRTQQEDSAVYLCAGSLALAGVGPDTQYFGPGTRLTVL.

This clonotype was seen many times. The chain is built from TRBV6-5 and TRBJ2-3; 8 nucleotides align to TRBD1. Germline lookup yields CDR1 MNHEY and CDR2 SVGAGI. This CDR3 comprises 16 residues. The V gene end was trimmed by 6 bases and the J gene end by 0 bases; junction bases not matched to a gene: 8. The CDR3: CASSRATGASTDTQYF. The CDR3 coding sequence is TGTGCCAGCAGCCGCGCGACAGGGGCCAGCACAGATACGCAGTATTTT.

This clonotype was detected only a few times. The chain couples TRBV14 to TRBJ2-7, with 7 bases aligning to TRBD1. Germline V gene lookup returns CDR1 SGHDN and CDR2 FVKESK. The junction had 17 bases not matched to a gene; V was cut back by 10 bases and J by 5 bases. The CDR3 covers 15 residues. Here the CDR3 reads CATYARQGVMHEQYF. CDR3 nucleotides: TGTGCCACCTACGCAAGACAGGGAGTTATGCACGAGCAGTACTTC.

Remarks on this clonotype: A read error may produce the germline difference seen at one junction end. The chain recombines TRBV12-3 or TRBV12-4 with TRBJ1-1; D call uncertain. The CDR3 covers 14 residues. The CDR3 is CASSPQAIHTEAFF. DNA for the CDR3: TGTGCCAGCAGTCCCCAGGCGATCCACACTGAAGCCTTCTTT.

The CDR3 here is CAWSLGGLAAYNEQFF. The CDR3 coding sequence is TGTGCCTGGTCCCTCGGTGGCCTAGCGGCCTACAATGAGCAGTTCTTC. The chain joins TRBV30 to TRBJ2-1; TRBD2 matches at 7 bases. Trimming removed 5 bases from V and 2 bases from J; junction bases left unmatched: 12. This CDR3 contains 16 residues. CDR1 and CDR2 from the germline V gene are GTSNPN and SVGIG (reference sequence).

This sequence joins TRBV5-1 and TRBJ2-3, with 9 positions matching TRBD1. From germline, CDR1 is SGHRS and CDR2 YFSETQ. The CDR3 extends over 16 amino acids. Trimming at V came to 0 bases and at J to 4 bases, leaving 6 bases not matched to a gene. The CDR3 here is CASSLAGDRVSDTQYF. The CDR3 DNA is TGCGCCAGCAGCTTGGCCGGGGACAGGGTCTCAGATACGCAGTATTTT.

This clonotype has at least ten counts. The chain couples TRBV12-3 or TRBV12-4 to TRBJ1-5, with 9 positions matching TRBD1. Germline trimming cut 3 bases from V and 6 bases from J; bases unmatched to any gene: 3. This CDR3 has 14 residues. CDR3 bases: TGTGCCAGCAGTTTTACAGGGGGCGGTCAGCCCCAGCATTTT. This sequence encodes CASSFTGGGQPQHF.

This clonotype has just a few counts. The V and J genes are TRBV3-1 and TRBJ2-1; 8 nucleotides agree with TRBD1. The J call may be in error: the DNA end matches TRBJ2-7 better. This CDR3 is 15 amino acids long. Germline V gives CDR1 LGHDT, CDR2 YNNKEL (reference sequence). CDR3 sequence: CASSQDRTGTREQYF. CDR3 coding DNA: TGTGCCAGCAGCCAGGATCGGACAGGGACGAGGGAGCAGTACTTC.

This clonotype was detected many times. One end of the junction fails to match germline, which may point to a read error. The chain uses TRBV7-2 and TRBJ2-3, with D possibly being TRBD1 or TRBD2 (5 bases each). Germline V gene data show CDR1 as SGHTA and CDR2 as FQGNSA. The CDR3 length is 15 residues. The CDR3 reads CASSLERGRTDTQYF. The CDR3 coding sequence is TGCGCCAGCAGCTTGGAACGGGGCCGCACAGATACGCAGTATTTT.

This sequence joins TRBV7-3 and TRBJ1-1, with 8 bases matching TRBD1. The length of the CDR3 is 18 residues. CDR1 SGHTA and CDR2 FQGTGA come from the germline V gene. V shed 4 bases and J 0 bases; nucleotides not matched to a gene: 13. The CDR3 region has the DNA TGTGCCAGCAGCTCCCGGACAGGGAGAAGGGGCATGAACACTGAAGCTTTCTTT. It specifies CASSSRTGRRGMNTEAFF.

This clonotype was recorded a few times. The CDR3 reads CASSVAAGTDTQYF. The CDR3, as DNA: TGTGCCAGCAGCGTAGCAGCGGGCACAGATACGCAGTATTTT. The V and J genes are TRBV9 and TRBJ2-3, with a weak D call TRBD2 (5 bases). The CDR3 has 14 residues. CDR1 and CDR2 (germline): SGDLS, YYNGEE. The V end was cut by 0 bases, the J end by 1 base, with 6 bases between.

This clonotype was counted only a few times. The chain employs TRBV6-5 and TRBJ2-7; D uncertain. CDR1 and CDR2 (germline): MNHEY, SVGAGI. Trimming removed 0 bases from V and 6 bases from J, with 15 bases in between. This CDR3 spans 15 amino acids. CDR3 amino acids: CASSYSEPTLSEQYF. The CDR3 nucleotides read TGTGCCAGCAGTTACTCAGAGCCCACACTCTCCGAGCAGTACTTC.

This clonotype showed up just once. A much bigger clone sits one base away, suggesting this may be a read error. The J gene is TRBJ2-1, the V gene TRBV9; a possible D gene is TRBD2 (6 bases). CDR1 and CDR2 from the germline V gene are SGDLS and YYNGEE. This CDR3 contains 15 residues. Here the CDR3 DNA reads TGTGTCAGCAGCGTAGGAGGGGAATCCTACAATGAGCAGTTCTTC. Protein sequence: CVSSVGGESYNEQFF. Complete variable domain (other parts from reference TRBV9 and TRBJ2-1): DSGVTQTPKHLITATGQRVTLRCSPRSGDLSVYWYQQSLDQGLQFLIQYYNGEERAKGNILERFSAQQFPDLHSELNLSSLELGDSALYFCVSSVGGESYNEQFFGPGTRLTVL.

There are a few counts of this clonotype. It may be a read error: a sequence one base away is much more abundant. V usage is TRBV29-1 and J usage is TRBJ2-4; the D gene is possibly TRBD2 (5 bases). The J call may be wrong; the DNA end is better matched by TRBJ2-7. From germline, CDR1 is SQVTM and CDR2 ANQGSEA. This CDR3 is built from 14 residues. CDR3 bases: TGCAGCGCAGCAGGACTCCTTGGGGCCTACGAGCAGTACTTC. As protein: CSAAGLLGAYEQYF.

The chain links TRBV27 to TRBJ2-7, with TRBD1 identical over 8 bases. V gave up 2 bases and J gave up 10 bases; unmatched junction bases: 22. Germline V lookup: CDR1 MNHEY, CDR2 SMNVEV (reference sequence). The CDR3 loop spans 18 amino acids. CDR3 sequence (DNA): TGTGCCAGCAGTTTACCGGCGGCCGGTCCCCGGACAGGGAAAGATCAGTACTTC. Translated: CASSLPAAGPRTGKDQYF.